One sample yielded the 29 T cell receptor beta chains listed below, sequenced in a study of control samples from healthy donors and cancer patients. Libraries were prepared by immunoSEQ multiplex PCR; TCRdb keeps only in-frame clonotypes and omits some of them. The sample carries about 74,000 clones, more than 70% recorded once. The specimen sequenced was blood. The receptors derive from a woman in her forties or fifties in good health.

For this clone: Mismatch with germline at one junction end may stem from a read error. CDR3 residues: CTSSVGTGDQPQHF. The CDR3 nucleotides are TGTACCAGCAGCGTAGGGACAGGGGACCAGCCCCAGCATTTT. The rearrangement links TRBV9 to TRBJ1-5; 10 bases agree with TRBD1. Germline loops: CDR1 SGDLS, CDR2 YYNGEE. The CDR3 spans 14 residues.

V and J are TRBV6-5 and TRBJ1-3; D remains ambiguous. Trimming cost V 6 bases and J 5 bases, with 14 bases left between them. The CDR3 has 14 amino acids. The germline V gene encodes CDR1 MNHEY and CDR2 SVGAGI. CDR3 sequence: CASRTSPVRNTIYF. CDR3 nucleotide sequence: TGTGCCAGCAGAACCTCGCCCGTCCGAAACACCATATATTTT.

The chain combines TRBV9 with TRBJ2-2, with 7 bases that match TRBD1. Germline CDR1 reads SGDLS; CDR2 reads YYNGEE. CDR3 size: 16 residues. J was trimmed by 0 bases and V by 0 bases; bases with no gene match: 2. CDR3 sequence: CASSVGTGSNTGELFF. CDR3 DNA: TGTGCCAGCAGCGTAGGGACAGGATCGAACACCGGGGAGCTGTTTTTT.

The chain recombines TRBV6-5 with TRBJ1-4, with a possible D match to TRBD1 (5 bases). The germline V and J ends were trimmed by 7 bases and 7 bases, with 13 bases remaining between them. CDR3 length equals 13 residues. Germline V gene data show CDR1 as MNHEY and CDR2 as SVGAGI. This CDR3 is CASTIDSREKLFF. The CDR3 coding sequence is TGTGCCAGCACCATCGACAGTCGTGAAAAACTGTTTTTT.

The CDR3 nucleotides read TGTGCCAGTAGTCCCAGACAGGGCATTGGTGAAGCTTTCTTT. Protein sequence: CASSPRQGIGEAFF. The gene calls are TRBV19 and TRBJ1-1; 7 bases align to TRBD1. Germline V gives CDR1 LNHDA, CDR2 SQIVND (reference sequence). Germline trimming cut 5 bases from V and 7 bases from J; bases unmatched to any gene: 10. The CDR3 contains 14 residues.

The chain carries TRBV7-9 and TRBJ1-1; 7 bases are a match to TRBD1. CDR3 length: 11 residues. Germline CDR1 SEHNR, CDR2 FQNEAQ (reference sequence). V shed 5 bases and J 11 bases; nucleotides not matched to a gene: 5. The CDR3, as DNA: TGTGCCAGCAGCGCCGAGGGGGCGGCTTTCTTT. Protein sequence: CASSAEGAAFF.

This rearrangement joins TRBV5-1 to TRBJ1-5; weak D call: TRBD1 (5 bases). Trimming shortened V by 5 bases and J by 9 bases, and 21 bases separated the two germline ends. CDR1 and CDR2 from the germline V gene are SGHRS and YFSETQ. The CDR3 is 15 amino acids. The CDR3 sequence: CASSWRGIAQGPQHF. DNA of the CDR3: TGCGCCAGCAGTTGGCGGGGGATCGCTCAGGGGCCCCAGCATTTT. Combining the CDR3 with reference TRBV5-1 and TRBJ1-5 gives the whole variable domain KAGVTQTPRYLIKTRGQQVTLSCSPISGHRSVSWYQQTPGQGLQFLFEYFSETQRNKGNFPGRFSGRQFSNSRSEMNVSTLELGDSALYLCASSWRGIAQGPQHFGDGTRLSIL.

The chain carries TRBV5-1 and TRBJ2-1; TRBD1 aligns across 7 bases. The germline V gene encodes CDR1 SGHRS and CDR2 YFSETQ. The CDR3 covers 14 residues. V was clipped by 1 base and J by 5 bases; unmatched bases: 3. Here the CDR3 reads CASSLRQGNNEQFF. The CDR3 nucleotides read TGCGCCAGCAGCTTGAGACAGGGTAACAATGAGCAGTTCTTC. The whole variable domain, filled in from reference TRBV5-1 and TRBJ2-1, reads KAGVTQTPRYLIKTRGQQVTLSCSPISGHRSVSWYQQTPGQGLQFLFEYFSETQRNKGNFPGRFSGRQFSNSRSEMNVSTLELGDSALYLCASSLRQGNNEQFFGPGTRLTVL.

V and J are TRBV5-1 and TRBJ1-4, with no clear D. Germline assignment: CDR1 SGHRS and CDR2 YFSETQ. V was trimmed by 0 bases and J by 0 bases, leaving 6 bases between them. The CDR3 contains 15 residues. In DNA, the CDR3 is TGCGCCAGCAGCTTGGGGACTTCAACTAATGAAAAACTGTTTTTT. Protein product: CASSLGTSTNEKLFF.

The chain has TRBV7-6 and TRBJ2-5; D unresolved. The CDR3 has 13 amino acids. Trimming left V 5 bases short and J 1 base short, with 8 bases between. From germline, CDR1 is SGHVS and CDR2 FNYEAQ. CDR3 DNA: TGTGCCAGCAGCGCGATCCTCCAAGAGACCCAGTACTTC. It codes for CASSAILQETQYF.

V usage is TRBV13 and J usage is TRBJ2-5; 8 nucleotides align to TRBD1. This CDR3 region has 13 residues. The junction had 1 base not matched to a gene; V was cut back by 3 bases and J by 4 bases. Germline V lookup: CDR1 PRHDT, CDR2 FYEKMQ (reference sequence). CDR3 sequence reads: CASSFTGGETQYF. CDR3 bases: TGTGCCAGCAGCTTTACAGGGGGAGAGACCCAGTACTTC. Combining the CDR3 with reference TRBV13 and TRBJ2-5 gives the whole variable domain AAGVIQSPRHLIKEKRETATLKCYPIPRHDTVYWYQQGPGQDPQFLISFYEKMQSDKGSIPDRFSAQQFSDYHSELNMSSLELGDSALYFCASSFTGGETQYFGPGTRLLVL.

The chain is built from TRBV23-1 and TRBJ2-7; D is possibly TRBD1 (5 bases). Being an ORF, TRBV23-1 has a function that is uncertain. This CDR3 spans 14 amino acids. The V gene lost 1 base and the J gene lost 3 bases, with 10 bases spanning the gap. The CDR3 bases are TGCGCCAGCAGTCAATTGGCAGGGCACTACGAGCAGTACTTC. Translation: CASSQLAGHYEQYF.

The chain employs TRBV19 and TRBJ2-5; D is ambiguous. This CDR3 has 13 residues. CDR1 and CDR2 from the germline V gene are LNHDA and SQIVND (reference sequence). Deletions cut 8 bases from V and 0 bases from J, with 10 bases between. The CDR3 reads CASRFPYQETQYF. DNA of the CDR3: TGTGCCAGTCGCTTCCCGTACCAAGAGACCCAGTACTTC.

The chain has TRBV24-1 and TRBJ1-2; D is unclear. The CDR3 consists of 14 residues. Trimming removed 5 bases at V and 2 bases at J, with 11 bases between. CDR1 is KGHDR and CDR2 is SFDVKD in the germline V gene. CDR3 bases: TGTGCCACCAGTGGGTGGGCCACGAACTATGGCTACACCTTC. As protein: CATSGWATNYGYTF.

The J gene is TRBJ1-2, the V gene TRBV7-2; TRBD1 matches 8 bases. The CDR3 extends over 13 amino acids. V was pared by 5 bases and J by 4 bases, with 3 bases of the junction left unmatched. The germline V gene has CDR1 SGHTA and CDR2 FQGNSA. As DNA, the CDR3 is TGTGCCAGCAGCGGGACAGGAACCTATGGCTACACCTTC. Its protein is CASSGTGTYGYTF.

The genes are TRBV27 and TRBJ2-1; maybe TRBD2 (6 bases). V dropped 8 bases and J dropped 2 bases, with 22 bases sitting between them. The CDR3 runs 17 residues. Germline V gene lookup returns CDR1 MNHEY and CDR2 SMNVEV (reference sequence). CDR3 region: CASLGWGEPKTYNEQFF. In DNA form, the CDR3 reads TGTGCCAGCTTAGGCTGGGGGGAGCCTAAAACCTACAATGAGCAGTTCTTC.

This chain links TRBV29-1 with TRBJ2-3; the D call may be TRBD1 or TRBD2 (5 bases each). Germline values: CDR1 SQVTM, CDR2 ANQGSEA. This CDR3 spans 14 amino acids. V lost 4 bases, J lost 4 bases, and 15 bases lay in between. The CDR3 bases are TGCAGCGTTGGAATTTCTCCGGGACCAGATACGCAGTATTTT. Amino acids: CSVGISPGPDTQYF.

The V call is TRBV30, the J call TRBJ1-2, with no clear D. The CDR3 loop spans 13 amino acids. CDR1 GTSNPN and CDR2 SVGIG come from the germline V gene (reference sequence). V shed 0 bases and J shed 7 bases, with 12 bases lying between them. This chain's CDR3 is CAWSVPGRGGYTF. The CDR3 region has the DNA TGTGCCTGGAGTGTACCTGGGCGAGGTGGCTACACCTTC. The full variable domain, in which reference TRBV30 and TRBJ1-2 provide the parts outside the CDR3, is SQTIHQWPATLVQPVGSPLSLECTVEGTSNPNLYWYRQAAGRGLQLLFYSVGIGQISSEVPQNLSASRPQDRQFILSSKKLLLSDSGFYLCAWSVPGRGGYTFGSGTRLTVV.

This clone was seen only a few times. V gene TRBV4-2 combines with J gene TRBJ1-5; D gene uncertain. The CDR3 covers 19 residues. In germline, CDR1 is LGHNA, CDR2 YNFKEQ. The V end lost 2 bases, the J end lost 7 bases, and 27 bases lay between the germline ends. The CDR3 protein is CASSQSRSLASRGSQPQHF. The CDR3 region has the DNA TGTGCCAGCAGCCAATCTCGGAGCCTCGCCTCCCGAGGTTCCCAGCCCCAGCATTTT.

This clone came up once. Other DNA sequences in the same sample also yield this CDR3. CDR3 region: CASSRGSGNTIYF. CDR3 in DNA: TGTGCCAGCAGTCGGGGATCAGGAAACACCATATATTTT. The chain is built from TRBV2 and TRBJ1-3; D uncertain. The CDR3 consists of 13 residues. In germline, CDR1 is SNHLY, CDR2 FYNNEI. V gave up 5 bases and J gave up 4 bases, with 9 bases separating them. The full variable domain, rest sourced from reference TRBV2 and TRBJ1-3, is EPEVTQTPSHQVTQMGQEVILRCVPISNHLYFYWYRQILGQKVEFLVSFYNNEISEKSEIFDDQFSVERPDGSNFTLKIRSTKLEDSAMYFCASSRGSGNTIYFGEGSWLTVV.

The chain employs TRBV9 and TRBJ1-1; D uncertain. The CDR3 totals 13 residues. V was clipped by 1 base and J by 3 bases, with 7 bases between them. The germline CDR1 and CDR2 sequences are SGDLS and YYNGEE. The CDR3 DNA is TGTGCCAGCAGCGTAAGTGGGGACACTGAAGCTTTCTTT. Translating gives CASSVSGDTEAFF.

J is TRBJ2-3 and V is TRBV6-1, with TRBD1 matching 8 bases. The V and J ends lost 1 base and 4 bases, in that order; junction bases with no gene match: 4. Germline V lookup: CDR1 MNHNS, CDR2 SASEGT. The CDR3 loop spans 15 amino acids. CDR3 region: CASSEGQGNSDTQYF. The CDR3 DNA follows: TGTGCCAGCAGTGAAGGACAGGGGAATTCAGATACGCAGTATTTT.

Relative to its sample, this clone is medium-sized (0.01 to 0.1%). The CDR3: CASSLSIQERETQYF. The CDR3, as DNA: TGTGCCAGCAGTTTATCGATACAGGAAAGAGAGACCCAGTACTTC. The V call is TRBV27, the J call TRBJ2-5; a weak D match, TRBD1 (5 bases). Germline CDR1 and CDR2: MNHEY and SMNVEV (reference sequence). The V gene lost 0 bases and the J gene lost 4 bases, with 12 bases spanning the gap. This CDR3 has 15 amino acids.

The chain combines TRBV5-1 with TRBJ2-3; 7 nucleotides agree with TRBD2. After removal of 0 bases from V and 2 bases from J, the junction contained 9 bases not matched to a gene. The CDR3 sequence is 17 residues long. Germline lookup yields CDR1 SGHRS and CDR2 YFSETQ. CDR3 coding DNA: TGCGCCAGCAGCTTGGCCAGGCTTCGGGGGGTCACAGATACGCAGTATTTT. Amino acids: CASSLARLRGVTDTQYF.

This clone was picked up one time. The rearrangement uses TRBV7-9 and TRBJ1-1; TRBD1 matches 7 bases. The V gene's germline CDR1 is SEHNR and CDR2 FQNEAQ (reference sequence). V lost 4 bases and J lost 2; bases outside the gene matches: 7. The CDR3 spans 15 residues. The CDR3 here is CASSSQQGFNTEAFF. CDR3 nucleotide sequence: TGTGCCAGCAGCTCGCAACAGGGGTTTAACACTGAAGCTTTCTTT.

This chain connects TRBV7-9 to TRBJ1-3; D is unresolved. This CDR3 spans 16 amino acids. CDR1 is SEHNR and CDR2 is FQNEAQ in the germline V gene (reference sequence). Trimming pared 1 base from V and 0 bases from J, leaving 10 bases between. The CDR3 region is CASSLGSSYSGNTIYF. CDR3 nucleotide sequence: TGTGCCAGCAGCTTAGGGTCTTCCTACTCTGGAAACACCATATATTTT.

In its sample, this clone ranks as medium-sized. J is TRBJ2-7 and V is TRBV12-5, with 7 nucleotides matching TRBD2. Germline values: CDR1 LGHNT, CDR2 FRNRAP. CDR3 length equals 15 residues. The junction had 4 bases not matched to a gene; V was cut back by 2 bases and J by 0 bases. The chain's CDR3 is CASGLQRGYSYEQYF. CDR3 bases: TGTGCTAGTGGTTTGCAGCGGGGCTACTCCTACGAGCAGTACTTC.

This clone was recorded only once. The V gene is TRBV5-4, the J gene TRBJ1-1; D uncertain. The CDR3 length is 14 residues. The germline V and J ends were trimmed by 0 bases and 1 base, with 7 bases remaining between them. Germline V gene lookup returns CDR1 SGHNT and CDR2 YYREEE (reference sequence). DNA for the CDR3: TGTGCCAGCAGCTTGGGGATGTGGAACACTGAAGCTTTCTTT. This sequence encodes CASSLGMWNTEAFF.

As for this clone: The sample has other DNA sequences that encode this CDR3 too. V and J are TRBV5-6 and TRBJ2-7, with 8 nucleotides matching TRBD1. Germline V lookup: CDR1 SGHDT, CDR2 YYEEEE. This CDR3 has 14 residues. With 4 bases clipped from V and 1 base from J, the junction kept 4 bases outside the gene matches. CDR3 nucleotide sequence: TGTGCCAGCAGCCCCGGGACAGGTTCCTACGAGCAGTACTTC. Protein: CASSPGTGSYEQYF.